This TCR beta chain was sequenced during a study of cytomegalovirus exposure and HLA in healthy donors. Study observations and caveats: Available immune exposure information covered CMV serostatus only. The study flagged 150 to 200 TCR beta chains as cytomegalovirus-associated.

Per the germline V gene, CDR1 is GTSNPN and CDR2 is SVGIG (reference sequence). The CDR3 runs to 14 residues. J gave up 8 bases and V 1 base, and 8 bases lay outside the gene matches. Primers included in the PCR were 60 Vbeta and 13 Jbeta primers. The assay was immunoSEQ multiplex PCR, and TCRdb's table has in-frame clones only and misses some. The sample carries approximately 78,000 clones, 65% to 70% recorded once. About this clone itself: Its antigen is not identified.

Sequences were obtained from PBMCs. This chain links TRBV30 with TRBJ1-2; 9 nucleotides match TRBD1. The TCR was taken from a man in his forties or fifties in good health and CMV-seropositive. CDR3 loop: CAWSANRGLEGYTF. Written as DNA, the CDR3 is TGTGCCTGGAGTGCGAACAGGGGGCTGGAAGGCTACACCTTC. Full variable domain (remainder filled in from reference TRBV30 and TRBJ1-2): SQTIHQWPATLVQPVGSPLSLECTVEGTSNPNLYWYRQAAGRGLQLLFYSVGIGQISSEVPQNLSASRPQDRQFILSSKKLLLSDSGFYLCAWSANRGLEGYTFGSGTRLTVV.